A selection of T cell receptor beta chains follows, all from one sample in a study of beta chain features in type 1 diabetes. Profiling relied on immunoSEQ multiplex PCR, and the TCRdb table lists in-frame clones only, not all of them. Found here are a few hundred thousand clones, about 11% of them singletons; the top ten hold 0.015%. Sequencing used naive CD4+ T cells from blood. Receptors originate from a woman in her thirties in good health. Each CDR3 is given with its conserved first and last residue. D genes are given only for firm matches. A clone size is listed for some rows: how often the clone was seen (once, few, many), or a class if it is expanded.

V	size	length	D	J	CDR3	DNA
TRBV18	.	18	TRBD2	TRBJ2-3	CASSPSTSGSRKSDTQYF	TGTGCCAGCTCACCTTCGACTAGCGGGAGCCGTAAATCAGATACGCAGTATTTT
TRBV7-9	few	13	.	TRBJ1-1	CASSQGQNTEAFF	TGTGCCAGCAGCCAGGGACAGAACACTGAAGCTTTCTTT
TRBV10-3	.	13	TRBD1	TRBJ1-2	CAISGTGIYGYTF	TGTGCCATCAGTGGGACAGGGATTTATGGCTACACCTTC
TRBV15	.	14	TRBD1	TRBJ1-1	CATSRRQGSAEAFF	TGTGCCACCAGCAGACGACAGGGCAGCGCTGAAGCTTTCTTT
TRBV7-3	.	15	TRBD1	TRBJ1-5	CASRQGRESNQPQHF	TGTGCCAGCAGACAGGGGAGAGAGAGCAATCAGCCCCAGCATTTT
TRBV20-1	.	11	.	TRBJ2-3	CSAVRVNTQYF	TGCAGTGCGGTCCGGGTTAATACGCAGTATTTT
TRBV28	.	17	TRBD2	TRBJ2-1	CASSLDSGRAPYNEQFF	TGTGCCAGCAGTTTAGATAGCGGGAGGGCCCCCTACAATGAGCAGTTCTTC
TRBV21-1	few	16	.	TRBJ1-1	CASILLPGQPNTEAFF	TGTGCCAGCATCCTACTTCCGGGACAGCCAAACACTGAAGCTTTCTTT
TRBV7-9	.	17	TRBD2	TRBJ2-7	CASSFVRAGGFSYEQYF	TGTGCCAGCAGCTTTGTCCGAGCGGGAGGGTTCTCCTACGAGCAGTACTTC
TRBV7-9	.	17	.	TRBJ1-1	CASNSLRDNVKNTEAFF	TGTGCCAGCAACTCCCTCCGGGACAACGTAAAGAACACTGAAGCTTTCTTT
TRBV19	.	16	TRBD2	TRBJ2-1	CASRLAGSSSYNEQFF	TGTGCCAGTCGGCTAGCGGGCTCCAGCTCCTACAATGAGCAGTTCTTC
TRBV5-4	.	15	.	TRBJ2-1	CASSLGQGSYNEQFF	TGTGCCAGCAGCTTGGGCCAGGGTTCCTACAATGAGCAGTTCTTC
TRBV9	few	18	TRBD2	TRBJ2-4	CASSVAPYGTSGRDIQYF	TGTGCCAGCAGCGTAGCACCTTATGGGACTAGCGGGAGAGACATTCAGTACTTC
TRBV30	few	14	.	TRBJ1-2	CAWSVPGGFYGYTF	TGTGCCTGGAGTGTACCGGGAGGTTTCTATGGCTACACCTTC
TRBV29-1	many	14	TRBD2	TRBJ2-1	CSVGLAGGYNEQFF	TGCAGCGTTGGTCTAGCGGGAGGCTACAATGAGCAGTTCTTC
TRBV4-3	few	15	.	TRBJ2-1	CASSPNQLRGNEQFF	TGCGCCAGCAGCCCTAACCAACTCAGGGGCAATGAGCAGTTCTTC
TRBV30	.	13	.	TRBJ1-5	CAWSERGNQPQHF	TGTGCCTGGAGTGAGAGGGGCAATCAGCCCCAGCATTTT
TRBV7-3	.	15	.	TRBJ2-3	CASSPNEGATDTQYF	TGTGCCAGCAGCCCAAACGAGGGTGCCACAGATACGCAGTATTTT
TRBV19	.	14	TRBD1	TRBJ2-6	CASSTLTGGHVLTF	TGTGCCAGTAGTACCCTGACAGGGGGCCACGTCCTGACTTTC
TRBV7-2	few	16	TRBD2	TRBJ2-2	CASSLSGTSRTGELFF	TGTGCCAGCAGCTTATCAGGGACTAGCCGGACCGGGGAGCTGTTTTTT
TRBV5-4	few	12	.	TRBJ2-7	CASSSSGGEQYF	TGTGCCAGCAGCTCCAGTGGCGGCGAGCAGTACTTC
TRBV19	.	16	.	TRBJ1-2	CASTRTIETGNYGYTF	TGTGCCAGTACCCGTACGATAGAGACTGGTAACTATGGCTACACCTTC
TRBV28	.	16	TRBD1	TRBJ2-1	CASSPRDRGRDNEQFF	TGTGCCAGCAGTCCACGAGACAGGGGTCGGGACAATGAGCAGTTCTTC
TRBV27	.	14	.	TRBJ2-7	CASSFQQGSYEQYF	TGTGCCAGCAGTTTCCAACAGGGCTCCTACGAGCAGTACTTC
TRBV4-3	few	14	.	TRBJ2-1	CASSPGGLGNEQFF	TGCGCCAGCAGCCCCGGCGGCCTCGGTAATGAGCAGTTCTTC
TRBV4-3	.	14	TRBD1	TRBJ1-4	CASSQGQGNEKLFF	TGCGCCAGCAGCCAAGGACAGGGGAATGAAAAACTGTTTTTT
TRBV7-2	few	14	.	TRBJ2-1	CASSLAEGRNSRFF	TGTGCCAGCAGCTTAGCGGAGGGGCGGAACTCTCGGTTCTTC
TRBV19	.	15	TRBD2	TRBJ2-1	CASSIGGGSYNEQFF	TGTGCCAGTAGTATAGGGGGGGGCTCCTACAATGAGCAGTTCTTC
TRBV4-2	few	15	TRBD1	TRBJ2-7	CASSDRDRTPYEQYF	TGTGCCAGCAGCGACCGGGACAGGACTCCCTACGAGCAGTACTTC
TRBV29-1	.	13	TRBD2	TRBJ2-5	CSLHFSGLETQYF	TGCAGCCTTCACTTTAGCGGGTTGGAGACCCAGTACTTC
TRBV7-3	.	17	TRBD2	TRBJ2-7	CASSAGTSGTDPTVQYF	TGTGCCAGCAGCGCTGGGACTAGCGGGACGGACCCTACGGTGCAGTACTTC
TRBV7-2	few	14	.	TRBJ2-1	CASSLNRLEHEQFF	TGTGCCAGCAGCTTAAATCGACTAGAGCATGAGCAGTTCTTC
TRBV5-6	few	14	TRBD1	TRBJ2-5	CASSPGQGGETQYF	TGTGCCAGCAGCCCGGGACAGGGAGGAGAGACCCAGTACTTC
TRBV11-2	.	13	.	TRBJ2-5	CASSHDYQETQYF	TGTGCCAGCAGCCACGACTACCAAGAGACCCAGTACTTC
TRBV5-1	.	15	.	TRBJ1-1	CASSGATTGNTEAFF	TGCGCCAGCAGCGGGGCCACAACTGGGAACACTGAAGCTTTCTTT
TRBV6-6	.	16	TRBD1	TRBJ2-7	CASSYGAGTGSYEQYF	TGTGCCAGCAGTTACGGGGCCGGGACAGGGTCCTACGAGCAGTACTTC
TRBV30	few	13	.	TRBJ1-2	CAWNSGTPNGYTF	TGTGCCTGGAATTCCGGGACTCCCAATGGCTACACCTTC
TRBV19	.	19	TRBD2	TRBJ2-2	CASTLTSGRAQSLTGELFF	TGTGCCAGTACCCTAACTAGCGGGAGGGCCCAATCTCTCACCGGGGAGCTGTTTTTT
TRBV18	.	14	.	TRBJ1-4	CASSGTGEDEKLFF	TGTGCCAGCTCAGGTACGGGGGAAGATGAAAAACTGTTTTTT
TRBV27	few	16	TRBD2	TRBJ2-3	CASGIGLAGIRGTQYF	TGTGCCAGCGGGATAGGACTAGCGGGAATCCGCGGTACGCAGTATTTT
TRBV27	.	17	TRBD2	TRBJ2-7	CASSHGTSGRARYEQYF	TGTGCCAGCAGTCACGGGACTAGCGGGAGGGCCCGCTACGAGCAGTACTTC